This T cell receptor (beta chain) was captured in a study of control samples from healthy donors and cancer patients. Assay: immunoSEQ multiplex PCR; the TCRdb copy retains only in-frame clones and omits some. The sample contains approximately 68,000 clones, 83% of which appear only once. Germline V lookup: CDR1 SGHRS, CDR2 YFSETQ. This CDR3 is built from 14 residues. Trimming removed 5 bases from V and 15 bases from J; junction bases left unmatched: 14. The material sequenced was blood. The V call is TRBV5-1, the J call TRBJ2-6; 7 positions agree with TRBD1. The receptor was isolated from a man aged 55 to 70 in good health. CDR3 loop: CASSWTGGDPGLTF. DNA of the CDR3: TGCGCCAGCAGTTGGACAGGTGGGGACCCGGGCCTGACTTTC.